Listed here are 28 T cell receptor beta chains from one sample, sequenced in a study of early T cells in non-severe SARS-CoV-2 infection. TCRdb passed the 5' RACE reads through MiXCR, listing each CDR3 protein once. The sample holds about 94,000 distinct CDR3 sequences, under 15% seen once. The sample comprised whole blood. Receptors originate from an adult who was a healthcare worker with PCR-confirmed SARS-CoV-2 infection or an uninfected control (not recorded which).

This clonotype appeared a few times. J is TRBJ1-1 and V is TRBV4-1; D is unresolved. Germline V CDR1 and CDR2: MGHRA, YSYEKL. The CDR3 sequence is 13 residues long. Trimming stripped 2 bases from V and 0 bases from J, with 4 bases between. CDR3: CASSQILNTEAFF. The DNA of the CDR3 is TGCGCCAGCAGCCAAATACTGAACACTGAAGCTTTCTTT.

The gene calls are TRBV28 and TRBJ2-7; 9 bases line up with TRBD1. Losses at the gene ends were 5 bases for V and 7 bases for J; bases not matched to a gene: 12. The V gene's germline CDR1 is MDHEN and CDR2 SYDVKM. This CDR3 is 15 amino acids long. This CDR3 is CASSAMGQGAREQYF. CDR3 nucleotides: TGTGCCAGCAGTGCCATGGGACAGGGTGCGCGGGAGCAGTACTTC.

Only a few counts were recorded for this clonotype. The chain links TRBV20-1 to TRBJ2-5, with D perhaps matching TRBD2 (5 bases). V lost 6 bases and J lost 5, with 16 bases in between. Per the germline V gene, CDR1 is DFQATT and CDR2 is SNEGSKA (reference sequence). This CDR3 is built from 13 residues. CDR3 sequence (DNA): TGCAGTGCCGCAGGACTGCAGCAGGAGACCCAGTACTTC. It is translated as CSAAGLQQETQYF.

The sample holds one count of this clonotype. The V and J genes are TRBV29-1 and TRBJ1-1, with a weak D call TRBD1 (6 bases). CDR3 length equals 13 residues. V dropped 3 bases and J dropped 4 bases, with 12 bases sitting between them. Germline-derived CDR1 and CDR2 are SQVTM and ANQGSEA. DNA of the CDR3: TGCAGCGTTGATCGGGGGCTTCCCACTGAAGCTTTCTTT. Protein sequence: CSVDRGLPTEAFF.

The chain is built from TRBV21-1 and TRBJ1-2; the table assigns TRBD1, which was not confirmed against the DNA. TRBV21-1 is termed a pseudogene. The CDR3 loop spans 15 amino acids. CDR3 in DNA: TGTGCCAGCAGCAAAGTAAACAGGCCGACGCGGGGCTACACCTTC. It codes for CASSKVNRPTRGYTF.

This clonotype was recorded a few times. The chain couples TRBV11-2 to TRBJ2-7; TRBD1 matches at 9 bases. Germline CDR1 SGHAT, CDR2 FQNNGV. The CDR3 loop spans 14 amino acids. V dropped 6 bases and J dropped 2; count of bases not matched to a gene: 5. The CDR3 sequence: CASRGQGRTYEQYF. CDR3 sequence (DNA): TGTGCCAGCAGAGGACAGGGGAGAACCTACGAGCAGTACTTC.

This clonotype was detected a few times. The chain recombines TRBV29-1 with TRBJ2-5, with D maybe TRBD1 (5 bases). CDR1 is SQVTM, CDR2 ANQGSEA, per germline. V was cut by 1 base and J by 1 base, with 7 bases left in between. This CDR3 is 13 amino acids long. The CDR3 protein is CSVEGGGQETQYF. CDR3 coding DNA: TGCAGCGTTGAAGGGGGCGGCCAAGAGACCCAGTACTTC. Looking up the rest from reference TRBV29-1 and TRBJ2-5 gives the full variable domain: SAVISQKPSRDICQRGTSLTIQCQVDSQVTMMFWYRQQPGQSLTLIATANQGSEATYESGFVIDKFPISRPNLTFSTLTVSNMSPEDSSIYLCSVEGGGQETQYFGPGTRLLVL.

This rearrangement joins TRBV28 to TRBJ2-3; D gene unclear. The CDR3 runs to 14 residues. Germline loops: CDR1 MDHEN, CDR2 SYDVKM. V shed 4 bases and J shed 2 bases, with 10 bases lying between them. The CDR3, as DNA: TGTGCCAGCAGTTCGCCGGACCCCACAGATACGCAGTATTTT. Translated: CASSSPDPTDTQYF.

The sample holds a few counts of this clonotype. The chain is built from TRBV3-1 and TRBJ1-1; TRBD1 is a possible D gene (5 bases). Trimming shortened V by 1 base and J by 9 bases, and 9 bases separated the two germline ends. The CDR3 sequence is 12 residues long. CDR1 is LGHDT, CDR2 YNNKEL, per germline (reference sequence). This CDR3 is CASSQGGAKAFF. The CDR3 DNA reads as TGTGCCAGCAGCCAAGGAGGGGCCAAAGCTTTCTTT.

The V and J genes are TRBV6-5 and TRBJ2-5, with D possibly being TRBD1 (6 bases). V was trimmed by 4 bases and J by 2 bases, leaving 11 bases between them. Germline V gene sequence: CDR1 MNHEY, CDR2 SVGAGI. CDR3 size: 14 residues. This CDR3 reads CASSSGHLQETQYF. The CDR3 DNA is TGTGCCAGCAGTTCGGGACACCTACAAGAGACCCAGTACTTC.

The J gene is TRBJ1-1, the V gene TRBV28; weak D call: TRBD1 (5 bases). Trimming removed 6 bases at V and 5 bases at J, with 25 bases between. Per germline, CDR1 MDHEN and CDR2 SYDVKM. The CDR3 length is 17 residues. CDR3 nucleotide sequence: TGTGCCAGCAGCATGGGGAGGGTCCTCAGGGAGGGGACTGAAGCTTTCTTT. Encoded protein: CASSMGRVLREGTEAFF.

This clonotype showed up many times. The genes are TRBV5-1 and TRBJ2-1; 9 positions agree with TRBD1. The CDR3 is 15 residues long. V shed 4 bases and J 4 bases; nucleotides not matched to a gene: 6. The germline CDR1 and CDR2 sequences are SGHRS and YFSETQ. The CDR3 DNA sequence: TGCGCCAGCAGCCTAGGACAGGGGCTTTACAATGAGCAGTTCTTC. It is translated as CASSLGQGLYNEQFF.

The V call is TRBV20-1, the J call TRBJ2-7, with 11 nucleotides matching TRBD2. J gave up 1 base and V 0 bases, and 5 bases lay outside the gene matches. This CDR3 is built from 16 residues. Germline CDR1 and CDR2: DFQATT and SNEGSKA (reference sequence). The CDR3 here is CSARELAGGRSYEQYF. As DNA, the CDR3 is TGCAGTGCTAGAGAGCTAGCGGGGGGTAGGTCCTACGAGCAGTACTTC.

This clonotype was detected a few times. This chain links TRBV7-9 with TRBJ1-3; D is unclear. Between the trimmed V and J ends, which lost 2 bases and 3 bases, there was a span of 14 bases. The CDR3 runs 16 residues. CDR1 is SEHNR and CDR2 is FQNEAQ in the germline V gene (reference sequence). CDR3 loop: CASSLIGQTHGNTIYF. DNA for the CDR3: TGTGCCAGCAGCTTAATCGGGCAGACCCATGGAAACACCATATATTTT.

This clonotype has at least ten counts. The rearrangement uses TRBV3-1 and TRBJ2-3; 12 nucleotides line up with TRBD1. The CDR3 length is 16 residues. The junction had 4 bases not matched to a gene; V was cut back by 4 bases and J by 2 bases. CDR1 is LGHDT and CDR2 is YNNKEL in the germline V gene (reference sequence). In DNA, the CDR3 is TGTGCCAGCAGCCCGGGACAGGGGGCGATCACAGATACGCAGTATTTT. The encoded protein is CASSPGQGAITDTQYF.

V usage is TRBV28 and J usage is TRBJ1-1; 8 nucleotides match TRBD1. This CDR3 comprises 14 residues. V dropped 7 bases and J dropped 4; count of bases not matched to a gene: 8. Germline CDR1 reads MDHEN; CDR2 reads SYDVKM. In DNA form, the CDR3 reads TGTGCCAGCACGTCAGGGGGCCCGGTCACTGAAGCTTTCTTT. Protein sequence: CASTSGGPVTEAFF.

This clonotype was counted ten times or more. V usage is TRBV3-1 and J usage is TRBJ1-4; no definite D call. In germline, CDR1 is LGHDT, CDR2 YNNKEL (reference sequence). The V end was cut by 0 bases, the J end by 8 bases, with 4 bases between. The CDR3 extends over 12 amino acids. DNA for the CDR3: TGTGCCAGCAGCCAAGAAAGGGAAAAACTGTTTTTT. Residues: CASSQEREKLFF.

Many counts were recorded for this clonotype. CDR3 region: CASSLLVPRNTQYF. CDR3 bases: TGTGCCAGCAGCTTGTTGGTTCCGAGGAATACGCAGTATTTT. The rearrangement links TRBV5-6 to TRBJ2-3, with no clear D. With 1 base removed from V and 7 bases from J, the gap between germline ends came to 13 bases. This CDR3 spans 14 amino acids. The V gene's germline CDR1 is SGHDT and CDR2 YYEEEE.

There are a few counts of this clonotype. The V call is TRBV24-1, the J call TRBJ2-7, with D unresolved. The CDR3 totals 13 residues. V gave up 1 base and J gave up 2 bases, with 5 bases separating them. CDR1 is KGHDR and CDR2 is SFDVKD in the germline V gene. The CDR3 nucleotides are TGTGCCACCAGTGATTTCGGAACCTACGAGCAGTACTTC. It specifies CATSDFGTYEQYF.

V usage is TRBV4-2 and J usage is TRBJ2-5, with D perhaps given as TRBD1 or TRBD2 (5 bases each). Looked up from germline, CDR1 is LGHNA and CDR2 is YNFKEQ. V lost 0 bases, J lost 1 base, and 12 bases lay in between. This CDR3 comprises 16 residues. The CDR3 sequence: CASSQEIGALQETQYF. The CDR3 DNA reads as TGTGCCAGCAGCCAAGAGATCGGGGCCCTCCAAGAGACCCAGTACTTC.

At least ten counts were recorded for this clonotype. The J gene is TRBJ2-1, the V gene TRBV20-1, with 7 positions matching TRBD2. Germline V gives CDR1 DFQATT, CDR2 SNEGSKA (reference sequence). Trimming at V came to 6 bases and at J to 6 bases, leaving 11 bases not matched to a gene. The CDR3 is 14 amino acids. Written as DNA, the CDR3 is TGCAGTGCCCTACCGGCGGGGGACTCCAATGAGCAGTTCTTC. It translates to CSALPAGDSNEQFF.

This clonotype occurred many times. The chain combines TRBV7-9 with TRBJ1-2; TRBD1 matches 9 bases. The junction had 9 bases not matched to a gene; V was cut back by 3 bases and J by 4 bases. Germline V gene data show CDR1 as SEHNR and CDR2 as FQNEAQ (reference sequence). The CDR3 extends over 16 amino acids. The CDR3 region has the DNA TGTGCCAGCAGCTTGGGACAGGGTTCAATTAGCTATGGCTACACCTTC. Its translation is CASSLGQGSISYGYTF.

This clonotype was recorded at least ten times. The CDR3 DNA is TGCGCCAGCAGCCAGCCGGGACAGCTAAACTATGGCTACACCTTC. It translates to CASSQPGQLNYGYTF. The V call is TRBV4-1, the J call TRBJ1-2; 7 nucleotides line up with TRBD1. The germline gives CDR1 MGHRA, CDR2 YSYEKL. The trim removed 3 bases at V and 2 bases at J, leaving 6 bases unmatched. The CDR3 is made up of 15 amino acids.

The chain uses TRBV11-2 and TRBJ2-5, with D perhaps matching TRBD1 or TRBD2 (5 bases each). Germline V gene sequence: CDR1 SGHAT, CDR2 FQNNGV. V was clipped by 2 bases and J by 6 bases, with 19 bases between them. This CDR3 spans 16 amino acids. DNA of the CDR3: TGTGCCAGCAGCTTAAGGGCAGACAGACTCGGGAAGACCCAGTACTTC. This gives the protein CASSLRADRLGKTQYF. The variable domain in full, completed from reference TRBV11-2 and TRBJ2-5, reads EAGVAQSPRYKIIEKRQSVAFWCNPISGHATLYWYQQILGQGPKLLIQFQNNGVVDDSQLPKDRFSAERLKGVDSTLKIQPAKLEDSAVYLCASSLRADRLGKTQYFGPGTRLLVL.

V is TRBV6-5 and J is TRBJ2-2; 8 bases map to TRBD1. Losses at the gene ends were 2 bases for V and 1 base for J; bases not matched to a gene: 6. The germline gives CDR1 MNHEY, CDR2 SVGAGI. The CDR3 sequence is 17 residues long. The CDR3 spells CASSYAAGGGNTGELFF. CDR3 bases: TGTGCCAGCAGTTACGCGGCAGGGGGCGGGAACACCGGGGAGCTGTTTTTT.

This clonotype was picked up many times. V gene TRBV5-1 combines with J gene TRBJ2-3; D is perhaps TRBD1 (6 bases). V gave up 0 bases and J gave up 4 bases, with 6 bases separating them. The CDR3 runs 13 residues. CDR1 and CDR2 (germline): SGHRS, YFSETQ. This chain's CDR3 is CASSLEGADTQYF. CDR3 coding DNA: TGCGCCAGCAGCTTGGAGGGGGCAGATACGCAGTATTTT.

In this sample, this clonotype turned up many times. The rearrangement links TRBV3-1 to TRBJ1-5; D gene ambiguous. Germline lookup yields CDR1 LGHDT and CDR2 YNNKEL (reference sequence). This CDR3 has 13 residues. V lost 1 base and J lost 4, with 5 bases in between. In DNA form, the CDR3 reads TGTGCCAGCAGCCAAGTTCCAAATCAGCCCCAGCATTTT. Translation gives CASSQVPNQPQHF.

On this clonotype: This sequence may be a read error, since a much larger clone differs from it by one base. The chain employs TRBV5-1 and TRBJ2-7; D tentatively fits TRBD1 or TRBD2 (5 bases each). The ends were cut back, 1 base at V and 4 bases at J, with 18 bases in the middle. CDR3 size: 16 residues. The germline CDR1 and CDR2 sequences are SGHRS and YFSETQ. The CDR3 sequence: CASSLNGSTEGYEQYF. Here the CDR3 DNA reads TGCGCCAGCAGCTTGAATGGGTCGACAGAGGGTTACGAGCAGTACTTC.